A selection of T cell receptor beta chains follows, all from one sample in a study of early T cells in non-severe SARS-CoV-2 infection. TCRdb independently ran MiXCR on the 5' RACE reads; one entry per CDR3 protein. The data show more than 35,000 distinct CDR3 sequences, 11% seen once. The sequenced material came from whole blood. The source is an adult who was a healthcare worker with PCR-confirmed SARS-CoV-2 infection or an uninfected control (not recorded which). Both conserved end residues are part of each CDR3. A D gene is named only where the DNA matches it firmly. For some rows the clone size is stated as once, few or many, or as a class when expanded; others skip it.

D gene: TRBD2
clone size: -
V gene: TRBV6-2/TRBV6-3
J gene: TRBJ2-3
CDR3 DNA: TGTGCCAGCAGTTACTCTTCGGCTAGCGGGAGTATTCGAACAGATACGCAGTATTTT
CDR3 protein: CASSYSSASGSIRTDTQYF

D gene: TRBD2
clone size: many
V gene: TRBV20-1
J gene: TRBJ2-5
CDR3 DNA: TGCAGTGCCCTTCGGGTAGCGGGAGGAGTGGAGACCCAGTACTTC
CDR3 protein: CSALRVAGGVETQYF

D gene: TRBD2
clone size: many
V gene: TRBV3-1
J gene: TRBJ2-3
CDR3 DNA: TGTGCCAGCAGCCAACAGCGGGAGATAGATACGCAGTATTTT
CDR3 protein: CASSQQREIDTQYF

D gene: TRBD2
clone size: many
V gene: TRBV28
J gene: TRBJ2-3
CDR3 DNA: TGTGCCATCCAGACTAGCGGGGTCACAGATACGCAGTATTTT
CDR3 protein: CAIQTSGVTDTQYF

D gene: -
clone size: few
V gene: TRBV7-2
J gene: TRBJ1-2
CDR3 DNA: TGTGCCAGCAGCTCCAGGGGCTATGGCTACACCTTC
CDR3 protein: CASSSRGYGYTF

D gene: TRBD2
clone size: many
V gene: TRBV28
J gene: TRBJ2-3
CDR3 DNA: TGTGCCAGCAGCTCCACACGGGCGGGAGGGCGCACAGATACGCAGTATTTT
CDR3 protein: CASSSTRAGGRTDTQYF

D gene: -
clone size: -
V gene: TRBV6-5
J gene: TRBJ2-1
CDR3 DNA: TGTGCCAGCAGGAGGGGCGATGAGCAGTTCTTC
CDR3 protein: CASRRGDEQFF

D gene: -
clone size: few
V gene: TRBV4-2
J gene: TRBJ1-1
CDR3 DNA: TGTGCCAGCAGCCAAGATGCAGGGAGGAACACTGAAGCTTTCTTT
CDR3 protein: CASSQDAGRNTEAFF

D gene: -
clone size: many
V gene: TRBV28
J gene: TRBJ2-1
CDR3 DNA: TGTGCCAGCAGTTTATGGGGGAGCACCTACAATGAGCAGTTCTTC
CDR3 protein: CASSLWGSTYNEQFF

D gene: TRBD1
clone size: many
V gene: TRBV6-2/TRBV6-3
J gene: TRBJ2-3
CDR3 DNA: TGTGCCAGCAGCGAGACAGGGATCACAGATACGCAGTATTTT
CDR3 protein: CASSETGITDTQYF

D gene: -
clone size: -
V gene: TRBV27
J gene: TRBJ2-1
CDR3 DNA: TGTGCCAGCAGTTTAGTGGCCCGGGTTGAGGGGGAGCAGTTCTTC
CDR3 protein: CASSLVARVEGEQFF

D gene: -
clone size: many
V gene: TRBV7-9
J gene: TRBJ2-1
CDR3 DNA: TGTGCCAGCAGCTTACCCGGGGGACTTACCTACAATGAGCAGTTCTTC
CDR3 protein: CASSLPGGLTYNEQFF

D gene: TRBD2
clone size: many
V gene: TRBV4-3
J gene: TRBJ2-7
CDR3 DNA: TGCGCCAGCAGCCAAGATAGCGGGAGGGCCCACGAGCAGTACTTC
CDR3 protein: CASSQDSGRAHEQYF

D gene: TRBD2
clone size: many
V gene: TRBV7-2
J gene: TRBJ2-3
CDR3 DNA: TGTGCCAGCAGCATAAGACTAGCGGGGACGATCACAGATACGCAGTATTTT
CDR3 protein: CASSIRLAGTITDTQYF

D gene: -
clone size: many
V gene: TRBV7-2
J gene: TRBJ1-1
CDR3 DNA: TGTGCCAGCAGCTTAGATGTCAGAAACACTGAAGCTTTCTTT
CDR3 protein: CASSLDVRNTEAFF

D gene: TRBD2
clone size: -
V gene: TRBV11-2
J gene: TRBJ2-1
CDR3 DNA: TGTGCCAGCACCAAAACTAGCGGCCCCTACAATGAGCAGTTCTTC
CDR3 protein: CASTKTSGPYNEQFF

D gene: TRBD1
clone size: many
V gene: TRBV28
J gene: TRBJ2-6
CDR3 DNA: TGTGCCAGCAGTCCCCTCGGACAGGGGCCCTCTGGGGCCAACGTCCTGACTTTC
CDR3 protein: CASSPLGQGPSGANVLTF

D gene: -
clone size: many
V gene: TRBV12-3/TRBV12-4
J gene: TRBJ2-3
CDR3 DNA: TGTGCCAGCAGTTTGGGATGGCTGGGGGATACGCAGTATTTT
CDR3 protein: CASSLGWLGDTQYF

D gene: TRBD2
clone size: -
V gene: TRBV24-1
J gene: TRBJ2-1
CDR3 DNA: TGTGCCACCGGGTCAGGCGGGAGGAACTACAATGAGCAGTTCTTC
CDR3 protein: CATGSGGRNYNEQFF

D gene: TRBD1
clone size: few
V gene: TRBV10-3
J gene: TRBJ1-3
CDR3 DNA: TGTGCCATCAGTGGTAGGACAGGGAGCTCTGGAAACACCATATATTTT
CDR3 protein: CAISGRTGSSGNTIYF

D gene: TRBD2
clone size: few
V gene: TRBV7-2
J gene: TRBJ2-5
CDR3 DNA: TGTGCCAGCAGCCTAGGGACTAGACAAGAGACCCAGTACTTC
CDR3 protein: CASSLGTRQETQYF

D gene: -
clone size: many
V gene: TRBV20-1
J gene: TRBJ2-7
CDR3 DNA: TGCAGTTTTGCGTCCAGCTCCTACGAGCAGTACTTC
CDR3 protein: CSFASSSYEQYF

D gene: TRBD1
clone size: many
V gene: TRBV3-1
J gene: TRBJ2-1
CDR3 DNA: TGTGCCAGCAGCCAAGGGGGGACAGGGTGGCAGTTCTTC
CDR3 protein: CASSQGGTGWQFF

D gene: -
clone size: many
V gene: TRBV12-3/TRBV12-4
J gene: TRBJ2-7
CDR3 DNA: TGTGCCAGCAGTTCCTACGGGCCCCGAAACGAGCAGTACTTC
CDR3 protein: CASSSYGPRNEQYF

D gene: TRBD2
clone size: -
V gene: TRBV6-5
J gene: TRBJ2-7
CDR3 DNA: TGTGCCAGCAGCCAGACTAGCGGGATCGGCGGAGAGCAGTACTTC
CDR3 protein: CASSQTSGIGGEQYF

D gene: -
clone size: many
V gene: TRBV5-1
J gene: TRBJ2-1
CDR3 DNA: TGCGCCAGCAGCTTGGTAGGTTACAATGAGCAGTTCTTC
CDR3 protein: CASSLVGYNEQFF